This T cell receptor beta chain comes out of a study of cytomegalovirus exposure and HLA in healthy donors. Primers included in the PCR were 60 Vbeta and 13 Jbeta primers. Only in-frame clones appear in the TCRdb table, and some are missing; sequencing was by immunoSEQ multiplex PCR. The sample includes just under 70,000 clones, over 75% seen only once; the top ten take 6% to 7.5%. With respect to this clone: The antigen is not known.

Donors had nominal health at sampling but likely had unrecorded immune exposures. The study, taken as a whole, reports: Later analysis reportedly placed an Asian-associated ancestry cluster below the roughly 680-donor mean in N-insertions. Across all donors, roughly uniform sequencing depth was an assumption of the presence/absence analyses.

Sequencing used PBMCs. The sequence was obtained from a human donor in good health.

The CDR3 loop is CASTGGYGQYF. The CDR3 coding sequence is TGTGCCAGCACCGGGGGGTATGGGCAGTACTTC. This sequence joins TRBV25-1 and TRBJ2-7; 7 bases line up with TRBD2. The V gene end was trimmed by 7 bases and the J gene end by 9 bases; junction bases not matched to a gene: 6. The CDR3 extends over 11 amino acids. Germline CDR1 reads MGHDK; CDR2 reads SYGVNS.